The rows below give T cell receptor beta chains drawn from one sample of a study of blood T cell repertoires in COVID-19. Profiling relied on immunoSEQ multiplex PCR, and the TCRdb table lists in-frame clones only, not all of them. This table has some 150,000 clones, 80% to 90% appearing once. Material for sequencing was peripheral blood. The receptor set was obtained from a woman aged 45-65 years with acute or convalescent COVID-19. The CDR3 runs from the conserved cysteine through the conserved F or W. D genes are given only for firm matches. Rows give clone size only sometimes, using once, few, many, or a class for an expanded clone.

>.|TRBD1|TRBV7-2|TRBJ2-5
TGTGCCAGCAGCTTCGGGACAGGACAAGAGACCCAGTACTTC
CASSFGTGQETQYF
>.|.|TRBV9|TRBJ1-1
TGTGCCAGCAGCGAGCAGGGTCAGAGGAACACTGAAGCTTTCTTT
CASSEQGQRNTEAFF
>.|TRBD1|TRBV6-5|TRBJ2-5
TGTGCCAGCAGTCCGGGACAGCAAGAGACCCAGTACTTC
CASSPGQQETQYF
>.|.|TRBV7-2|TRBJ1-2
TGTGCCAGCAGCTTTAACAGGGCGACTAACTATGGCTACACCTTC
CASSFNRATNYGYTF
>.|.|TRBV19|TRBJ1-3
TGTGCCAGTAGTTCACCAGGGTCCGCAATCGGAAACACCATATATTTT
CASSSPGSAIGNTIYF
>.|TRBD1|TRBV6-5|TRBJ2-7
TGTGCCAGCAGTAGGACAGGGACGGCCGAGCAGTACTTC
CASSRTGTAEQYF
>.|TRBD1|TRBV25-1|TRBJ1-2
TGTGCCAGCAGTGTGGTGACAGGGTCAATGGCCACCTTC
CASSVVTGSMATF
>.|TRBD2|TRBV4-3|TRBJ2-2
TGCGCCAGCAGCCAAGATAGTAGCGGGGGGAACACCGGGAAGCTGTTTTTT
CASSQDSSGGNTGKLFF
>once|.|TRBV3-1/TRBV3-2|TRBJ2-7
TGTGCCAGCAGCCAACTTGTCTACCCTCGGGGAAAAAACGAGCAGTACTTC
CASSQLVYPRGKNEQYF
>.|TRBD1|TRBV7-9|TRBJ1-1
TGTGCCAGCAGCCGACAGGGTGAAACTGAAGCTTTCTTT
CASSRQGETEAFF
>.|.|TRBV7-2|TRBJ2-4
TGTGCCAGCAGCTCGAGGGTCCCCGGGGACATTCAGTACTTC
CASSSRVPGDIQYF
>.|.|TRBV21-1|TRBJ2-2
TGTGCCAGTATGGACAGCGAACACCGGGGAGCTGTTTTT
CASMDSEHRGAVF
>.|.|TRBV6-6|TRBJ2-7
TGTGCCAGCGGGCAGGGTGACTACGAGCAGTACTTC
CASGQGDYEQYF
>.|.|TRBV2|TRBJ1-1
TGTGCCAGCAGTGGGACAGCGAACACTGAAGCTTTCTTT
CASSGTANTEAFF
>.|TRBD1|TRBV18|TRBJ1-1
TGTGCCAGCTCACCACGGACAGGGGAGAACACTGAAGCTTTCTTT
CASSPRTGENTEAFF
>few|.|TRBV7-2|TRBJ1-4
TGTGCCAGCAGCTTGGGACTACGGAATGAAAAACTGTTTTTT
CASSLGLRNEKLFF
>.|TRBD1|TRBV19|TRBJ2-7
TGTGCCAGTAGTCCTGGGGGACAGGGGCCCCTGGGCAAGTACTTC
CASSPGGQGPLGKYF
>.|.|TRBV7-9|TRBJ2-7
TGTGCCAGCAGCTTGGGGAGAGAGCAGTACTTC
CASSLGREQYF
>.|TRBD1|TRBV7-9|TRBJ1-4
TGTGCCAGCAGCTTAGCCCCCGGGACAGCCGAAAAACTGTTTTTT
CASSLAPGTAEKLFF
>.|.|TRBV30|TRBJ1-6
TGTGCCTGGAGGTTCGGGGAGTATAATTCACCCCTCCACTTT
CAWRFGEYNSPLHF
>few|.|TRBV6-5|TRBJ1-1
TGTGCCAGCAGTTACTCGGGCAGGGTGAACACTGAAGCTTTCTTT
CASSYSGRVNTEAFF
>.|.|TRBV12-3/TRBV12-4|TRBJ2-1
TGTGCCAGCAGTTCCGACAGGAACAATGAGCAGTTCTTC
CASSSDRNNEQFF
>once|.|TRBV30|TRBJ1-2
TGTGCCTGGAGTGTTCGGACTTTTAACTATGGCTACACCTTC
CAWSVRTFNYGYTF
>.|TRBD2|TRBV3-1/TRBV3-2|TRBJ2-1
TGTGCCAGCAGCCAAGATCTAGCGGGAGATTTGGGTGAGCAGTTCTTC
CASSQDLAGDLGEQFF
>.|.|TRBV30|TRBJ1-4
TGTGCCTGGAGTGAGGGGCGGTATTATGAAAAACTGTTTTTT
CAWSEGRYYEKLFF
>.|.|TRBV5-1|TRBJ1-2
TGCGCCAGCAGCTTGGAGGCGGGGCGGTATGGCTACACCTTC
CASSLEAGRYGYTF
>.|.|TRBV6-5|TRBJ1-2
TGTGCCAGCAGCCGGGACGGAGGAGGGGAGTATGGCTACACCTTC
CASSRDGGGEYGYTF
>.|TRBD1|TRBV27|TRBJ2-1
TGTGCCAGCAGTTTAACCGGGACAGGGACCCGTGAGCAGTTCTTC
CASSLTGTGTREQFF
>few|.|TRBV6-5|TRBJ1-5
TGTGCCAGCAGTTACATCGGGCAGGGTCAGCCCCAGCATTTT
CASSYIGQGQPQHF
>.|.|TRBV30|TRBJ1-2
TGTGCCTGGAGTGTACCAGGCTATGGCTACACCTTC
CAWSVPGYGYTF
>.|TRBD2|TRBV5-1|TRBJ2-2
TGCGCCAGCAGCTACGGGACTAGCGGGACCGGGGAGCTGTTTTTT
CASSYGTSGTGELFF
>.|TRBD2|TRBV7-9|TRBJ2-3
TGTGCCAGCAGCTTAGGGGACTATTTGTCAGATACGCAGTATTTT
CASSLGDYLSDTQYF
>.|.|TRBV3-1/TRBV3-2|TRBJ2-2
TGTGCCAGCAGCCTTCAGGGGCCCACCGGGGAGCTGTTTTTT
CASSLQGPTGELFF
>.|.|TRBV6-5|TRBJ1-6
TGTGCCAGCAGTTACTCCGCAGCACAGAATTCACCCCTCCACTTT
CASSYSAAQNSPLHF
>.|.|TRBV20-1|TRBJ2-1
TGCAGTGCTAGTGATTACAGAAGAAAGACACACAATGAGCAGTTCTTC
CSASDYRRKTHNEQFF
>.|TRBD2|TRBV10-3|TRBJ2-3
TGTGCCATCAGTGAGCCCCGTGGTAGCGGGGGGGCAGATACGCAGTATTTT
CAISEPRGSGGADTQYF
>.|.|TRBV6-5|TRBJ1-1
TGTGCCAGCAGCAATAACAAGTACACTGAAGCTTTCTTT
CASSNNKYTEAFF
>.|.|TRBV21-1|TRBJ1-5
TGTGCCAGCATTGGCGACAACCCCAGAGATCAGCCCCAGCATTTT
CASIGDNPRDQPQHF
>.|TRBD2|TRBV6-2/TRBV6-3|TRBJ2-2
TGTGCCAGCAGCACTAGCGGGAGCACCGGGGAGCTGTTTTTT
CASSTSGSTGELFF
>.|.|TRBV18|TRBJ1-2
TGTGCCAGCTTAGGGCCAGGGGATGGCTACACCTTC
CASLGPGDGYTF
>.|.|TRBV11-3|TRBJ2-3
TGTGCCAGCAGGACAGAAGCCTTCACAGATACGCAGTATTTT
CASRTEAFTDTQYF